This is a list of T cell receptor beta chains from one sample in a study of CD8+CD57+ T cells in acquired aplastic anemia. TCRdb ran MiXCR on the reads and lists one entry per CDR3 protein. The repertoire has 200,000 to 250,000 distinct CDR3 sequences, around three fifths of them found once; the top ten carry roughly 53%. The sequencing sample was made of sorted CD4+, CD8+, or CD8+CD57+ T cells (not recorded which) from PBMCs. All receptors come from a human donor with aplastic anemia. The CDR3 runs from the conserved cysteine through the conserved F or W. Fields, in order: V gene, D gene, J gene, clone size, CDR3 DNA, CDR3 protein. The D gene is left open where the match is weak. Clone size is stated in some rows and not others, as once, few, many or a class when expanded.

v_call: TRBV20-1
d_call: TRBD2
j_call: TRBJ2-7
clone_size: .
cdr3_nt: TGCAGTGCTAGTTACTTCGCCGTGGGACTAGCGGGGGGGGCATACGAGCAGTACTTC
cdr3_aa: CSASYFAVGLAGGAYEQYF

v_call: TRBV15
d_call: .
j_call: TRBJ2-7
clone_size: few
cdr3_nt: TGTGCCACCAGCCCTTATCCTGGCAGGGGGGACGAGCAGTACTTC
cdr3_aa: CATSPYPGRGDEQYF

v_call: TRBV29-1
d_call: .
j_call: TRBJ1-1
clone_size: .
cdr3_nt: TGCAGCGTCGAATTACAGGGAGTCGGCACTGAAGCTTTCTTT
cdr3_aa: CSVELQGVGTEAFF

v_call: TRBV5-1
d_call: .
j_call: TRBJ2-2
clone_size: .
cdr3_nt: TGCGCCAGCAGCTTGATCAGCGGGTTAGTCGGGGAGCTGTTTTTT
cdr3_aa: CASSLISGLVGELFF

v_call: TRBV10-3
d_call: TRBD2
j_call: TRBJ2-1
clone_size: .
cdr3_nt: TGTGCCATCAGTGAGACCAAGACTAGCGGGAAAGAGCAGTTCTTC
cdr3_aa: CAISETKTSGKEQFF

v_call: TRBV7-2
d_call: .
j_call: TRBJ1-2
clone_size: .
cdr3_nt: TGTGCCAGCACCCCCCGGAACGGGGTAGATGGCTACACCTTC
cdr3_aa: CASTPRNGVDGYTF

v_call: TRBV7-2
d_call: .
j_call: TRBJ2-1
clone_size: .
cdr3_nt: TGTGCCAGCAGCTTAGCACCGACAGCCTACAATGAGCAGTTCTTC
cdr3_aa: CASSLAPTAYNEQFF

v_call: TRBV10-2
d_call: TRBD1
j_call: TRBJ1-2
clone_size: few
cdr3_nt: TGCGCCAGCGGAGGGACAGGGCGCTTCGATGGCTACACCTTC
cdr3_aa: CASGGTGRFDGYTF

v_call: TRBV4-1
d_call: TRBD2
j_call: TRBJ2-7
clone_size: many
cdr3_nt: TGCGCCAGCAGCCAAGAAATTGGGGGGGGCTACGAGCAGTACTTC
cdr3_aa: CASSQEIGGGYEQYF

v_call: TRBV19
d_call: .
j_call: TRBJ2-3
clone_size: once
cdr3_nt: TGTGCCAGTAGTACGGGGGTAACTGGCACAGATACGCAGTATTTT
cdr3_aa: CASSTGVTGTDTQYF

v_call: TRBV7-9
d_call: .
j_call: TRBJ1-1
clone_size: .
cdr3_nt: TGTGCCAGCAGCTTACAGACTAGCGGATACACTGAAGCTTTCTTT
cdr3_aa: CASSLQTSGYTEAFF

v_call: TRBV24-1
d_call: TRBD1
j_call: TRBJ2-2
clone_size: .
cdr3_nt: TGTGCCACCAGTGAGAGGGGGCTGAACACCGGGGAGCTGTTTTTT
cdr3_aa: CATSERGLNTGELFF

v_call: TRBV7-9
d_call: .
j_call: TRBJ1-4
clone_size: .
cdr3_nt: TGTGCCAGCAGCTTAGGACTGGGGATAGGGACTAATGAAAAACTGTTTTTT
cdr3_aa: CASSLGLGIGTNEKLFF

v_call: TRBV29-1
d_call: .
j_call: TRBJ2-6
clone_size: .
cdr3_nt: TGCAGCGTTGTTGCAAGGGGAGATGGGGCCAGCGTCCTGACTTTC
cdr3_aa: CSVVARGDGASVLTF

v_call: TRBV15
d_call: .
j_call: TRBJ1-6
clone_size: few
cdr3_nt: TGTGCCACCAGCAGGGTGGGACCTAGCAGTTCACCCCTCCACTTT
cdr3_aa: CATSRVGPSSSPLHF

v_call: TRBV20-1
d_call: .
j_call: TRBJ2-7
clone_size: .
cdr3_nt: TGCAGTGCCCTCTGGGTGCACGAGCAGTACTTC
cdr3_aa: CSALWVHEQYF

v_call: TRBV20-1
d_call: .
j_call: TRBJ1-2
clone_size: .
cdr3_nt: TGCAGTGCTCCACACTCAGATAACTATGGCTACACCTTC
cdr3_aa: CSAPHSDNYGYTF

v_call: TRBV19
d_call: TRBD1
j_call: TRBJ1-2
clone_size: .
cdr3_nt: TGTGCCAGTAGTCCCCGGGACAGGGTTCCTCCCGACTTC
cdr3_aa: CASSPRDRVPPDF

v_call: TRBV7-9
d_call: .
j_call: TRBJ2-3
clone_size: .
cdr3_nt: TGTGCCAGCAGCGAGAAAGTTGGCACAGATACGCAGTATTTT
cdr3_aa: CASSEKVGTDTQYF

v_call: TRBV12-3/TRBV12-4
d_call: .
j_call: TRBJ2-5
clone_size: .
cdr3_nt: TGTGCCAGCAGTTTGAGGGTTCAAGAGACCCAGTACTTC
cdr3_aa: CASSLRVQETQYF

v_call: TRBV20-1
d_call: .
j_call: TRBJ2-1
clone_size: many
cdr3_nt: TGCAGTGCCCCTGAAGAGGGGCTGGAGCAGTTCTTC
cdr3_aa: CSAPEEGLEQFF

v_call: TRBV19
d_call: .
j_call: TRBJ2-1
clone_size: .
cdr3_nt: TGTGCCAGTAAGGACATCGATGGATACAATGAGCAGTTCTTC
cdr3_aa: CASKDIDGYNEQFF

v_call: TRBV5-1
d_call: .
j_call: TRBJ2-7
clone_size: .
cdr3_nt: TGCGCCAGCAGCCCTGGGCACTTGGGGTCCTACGAGCAGTACTTC
cdr3_aa: CASSPGHLGSYEQYF

v_call: TRBV2
d_call: TRBD2
j_call: TRBJ2-2
clone_size: many
cdr3_nt: TGTGCCAGCAGTGACGGGACTAGCGGGTACACCGGGGAGCTGTTTTTT
cdr3_aa: CASSDGTSGYTGELFF

v_call: TRBV6-1
d_call: .
j_call: TRBJ1-3
clone_size: .
cdr3_nt: TGTGCCAGCAGGAGGAAGTCCGGTGGAAACACCATATATTTT
cdr3_aa: CASRRKSGGNTIYF

v_call: TRBV20-1
d_call: TRBD1
j_call: TRBJ2-7
clone_size: .
cdr3_nt: TGCAGTTGCCGCGGACAGGGGAATTTTTACGAGCAGTACTTC
cdr3_aa: CSCRGQGNFYEQYF

v_call: TRBV25-1
d_call: .
j_call: TRBJ1-1
clone_size: once
cdr3_nt: TGTGCCAGCAGTGAACGGCACACTGAAGCTTTCTTT
cdr3_aa: CASSERHTEAFF

v_call: TRBV7-9
d_call: TRBD1
j_call: TRBJ1-1
clone_size: few
cdr3_nt: TGTGCCAGCAGCAGAACAGGGGCTCACACTGAAGCTTTCTTT
cdr3_aa: CASSRTGAHTEAFF

v_call: TRBV12-3/TRBV12-4
d_call: .
j_call: TRBJ2-5
clone_size: .
cdr3_nt: TGTGCCAGCAGAGCAGCTCTTCAAGAGACCCAGTACTTC
cdr3_aa: CASRAALQETQYF

v_call: TRBV7-9
d_call: TRBD2
j_call: TRBJ2-1
clone_size: .
cdr3_nt: TGTGCCAGCAGCTTACTAGCGGAAAACAATGAGCAGTTCTTC
cdr3_aa: CASSLLAENNEQFF

v_call: TRBV12-3/TRBV12-4
d_call: TRBD1
j_call: TRBJ1-5
clone_size: many
cdr3_nt: TGTGCCAGCAGTCCCGGGACAGCCTCTGTTCGCAATCAGCCCCAGCATTTT
cdr3_aa: CASSPGTASVRNQPQHF

v_call: TRBV7-2
d_call: TRBD1
j_call: TRBJ1-2
clone_size: few
cdr3_nt: TGTGCCAGCAGCTTACTTGACAGGGGCCTCTATGGCTACACCTTC
cdr3_aa: CASSLLDRGLYGYTF

v_call: TRBV29-1
d_call: .
j_call: TRBJ2-5
clone_size: .
cdr3_nt: TGCAGCGTTTGTGTTGGGGGTTTGTGGGAGACCCAGTACTTC
cdr3_aa: CSVCVGGLWETQYF

v_call: TRBV20-1
d_call: .
j_call: TRBJ1-2
clone_size: .
cdr3_nt: TGCAGTGCTACCCCCATACAGGCCAACTATGGCTACACCTTC
cdr3_aa: CSATPIQANYGYTF

v_call: TRBV14
d_call: .
j_call: TRBJ2-5
clone_size: .
cdr3_nt: TGTGCCAGCAGCCAAGGAGGGAGCGGGCAAGAGACCCAGTACTTC
cdr3_aa: CASSQGGSGQETQYF

v_call: TRBV2
d_call: .
j_call: TRBJ2-1
clone_size: .
cdr3_nt: TGTGCCAGCAGCGATGTACAAAACAATGAGCAGTTCTTC
cdr3_aa: CASSDVQNNEQFF

v_call: TRBV12-3/TRBV12-4
d_call: .
j_call: TRBJ1-6
clone_size: .
cdr3_nt: TGTGCCAGCAGTTTCGGAAGGAGCTCCTATAATTCACCCCTCCACTTT
cdr3_aa: CASSFGRSSYNSPLHF

v_call: TRBV5-1
d_call: .
j_call: TRBJ1-6
clone_size: .
cdr3_nt: TGCGCCAGCAGCCCATCAGTCCGGGGGGAAGAACCCCTCCACTTT
cdr3_aa: CASSPSVRGEEPLHF

v_call: TRBV20-1
d_call: .
j_call: TRBJ2-3
clone_size: .
cdr3_nt: TGCAGTGCTAGATCAGGGGGGGGCACAGATACGCAGTATTTT
cdr3_aa: CSARSGGGTDTQYF

v_call: TRBV7-9
d_call: .
j_call: TRBJ2-7
clone_size: .
cdr3_nt: TGTGCCAGCAGCTTAGACTCAGATTCCTACGAGCAGTACTTC
cdr3_aa: CASSLDSDSYEQYF

v_call: TRBV25-1
d_call: TRBD1
j_call: TRBJ1-2
clone_size: .
cdr3_nt: TGTGCCAGCAGTTACCGGCCGATCCACCGGGACAGGGATACTTGCACCTTC
cdr3_aa: CASSYRPIHRDRDTCTF

v_call: TRBV15
d_call: .
j_call: TRBJ1-4
clone_size: .
cdr3_nt: TGTGCCACCAGCGCCCTAAGCGGGAGGAATGAAAAACTGTTTTTT
cdr3_aa: CATSALSGRNEKLFF

v_call: TRBV7-4
d_call: .
j_call: TRBJ1-2
clone_size: .
cdr3_nt: TGTGCCAGCAGCCCCCCCTGGGCAGCTGGCTACACCTTC
cdr3_aa: CASSPPWAAGYTF

v_call: TRBV7-9
d_call: .
j_call: TRBJ2-2
clone_size: .
cdr3_nt: TGTGCCAGCAGCTTAAGAGGCCGCGGGGAGCTGTTTTTT
cdr3_aa: CASSLRGRGELFF

v_call: TRBV7-9
d_call: TRBD2
j_call: TRBJ2-5
clone_size: few
cdr3_nt: TGTGCCAGCAGCTCGTCATTAGCGGGAGGCCACCAAGAGACCCAGTACTTC
cdr3_aa: CASSSSLAGGHQETQYF

v_call: TRBV6-5
d_call: .
j_call: TRBJ2-1
clone_size: few
cdr3_nt: TGTGCCAGCAGTACAGGGCCCGATGAGCAGTTCTTC
cdr3_aa: CASSTGPDEQFF

v_call: TRBV20-1
d_call: .
j_call: TRBJ2-7
clone_size: .
cdr3_nt: TGCAGTGCTAGAGGAACAGCTGGGCAGTACTTC
cdr3_aa: CSARGTAGQYF

v_call: TRBV7-4
d_call: .
j_call: TRBJ1-1
clone_size: .
cdr3_nt: TGTGCCAGCAGCACGGACGGGATCCCGAACACTGAAGCTTTCTTT
cdr3_aa: CASSTDGIPNTEAFF

v_call: TRBV10-3
d_call: .
j_call: TRBJ2-7
clone_size: .
cdr3_nt: TGTGCCATCAGTGACGGGTCCCTCTCCTACGAGCAGTACTTC
cdr3_aa: CAISDGSLSYEQYF

v_call: TRBV7-2
d_call: .
j_call: TRBJ2-7
clone_size: .
cdr3_nt: TGTGCCAGCAGCTCCGGACGGGGGAGCTCCTACGAGCAGTACTTC
cdr3_aa: CASSSGRGSSYEQYF

v_call: TRBV12-3/TRBV12-4
d_call: TRBD1
j_call: TRBJ2-3
clone_size: .
cdr3_nt: TGTGCCAGCAGGAGGGACAGGGAGGAGTCAGATACGCAGTATTTT
cdr3_aa: CASRRDREESDTQYF

v_call: TRBV6-5
d_call: TRBD2
j_call: TRBJ2-5
clone_size: many
cdr3_nt: TGTGCCAGCAGTCTTACCCGACTAGCTACCCAAGAGACCCAGTACTTC
cdr3_aa: CASSLTRLATQETQYF

v_call: TRBV15
d_call: TRBD1
j_call: TRBJ1-5
clone_size: .
cdr3_nt: TGTGCCTCCAGCAGCGACAGGGATAGCAATCGGCCCCAGCATTTT
cdr3_aa: CASSSDRDSNRPQHF

v_call: TRBV2
d_call: TRBD1
j_call: TRBJ1-2
clone_size: .
cdr3_nt: TGTGCCAGCAGCTTAGGGACAGGGGGGACTCTATTC
cdr3_aa: CASSLGTGGTLF

v_call: TRBV20-1
d_call: .
j_call: TRBJ1-5
clone_size: .
cdr3_nt: TGCAGTGCTAGAATGGGGGCTCAGCCCCAGCATTTT
cdr3_aa: CSARMGAQPQHF

v_call: TRBV16
d_call: .
j_call: TRBJ1-4
clone_size: .
cdr3_nt: TGTGCCAGCAGCCAACCGACAGTAACTAGTGAAAAACTGTTTTTT
cdr3_aa: CASSQPTVTSEKLFF

v_call: TRBV29-1
d_call: .
j_call: TRBJ1-1
clone_size: .
cdr3_nt: TGCAGCGTACTGAACACTGAAGCTTTCTTT
cdr3_aa: CSVLNTEAFF